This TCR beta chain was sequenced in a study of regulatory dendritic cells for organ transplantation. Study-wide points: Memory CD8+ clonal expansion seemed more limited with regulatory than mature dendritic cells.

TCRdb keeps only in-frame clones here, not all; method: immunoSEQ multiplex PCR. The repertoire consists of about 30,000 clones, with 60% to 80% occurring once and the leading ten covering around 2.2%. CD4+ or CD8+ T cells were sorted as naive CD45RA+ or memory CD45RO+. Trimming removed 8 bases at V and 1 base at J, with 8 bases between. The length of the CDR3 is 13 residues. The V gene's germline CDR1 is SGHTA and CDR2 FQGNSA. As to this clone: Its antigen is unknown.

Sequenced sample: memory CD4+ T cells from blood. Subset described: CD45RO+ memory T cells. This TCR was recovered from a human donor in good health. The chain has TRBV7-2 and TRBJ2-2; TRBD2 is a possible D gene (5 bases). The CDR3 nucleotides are TGTGCCAGCGGTCGGGAGAACACCGGGGAGCTGTTTTTT. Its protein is CASGRENTGELFF.